This T cell receptor (beta chain) stems from a study of post-analysis software for immune sequencing data. Unique molecular identifiers were present in the TCR beta cDNA libraries. TCRdb used MiXCR to reprocess the PCR reads, holding one entry per CDR3 protein. The profile shows more than 450,000 distinct CDR3 sequences, around 44% of them singletons. Comment on this clonotype: Its antigen is unknown.

This CDR3 has 12 residues. Trimming shortened V by 0 bases and J by 4 bases, and 4 bases separated the two germline ends. Germline CDR1 is SGDLS and CDR2 is YYNGEE. Study results and caveats: Four or five TRBV segments were significantly more frequent in patients than in controls. TRBV5-6, TRBV5-1 and TRBV20-1 were among these segments. Controls significantly exceeded multiple sclerosis patients in normalized Chao1 diversity.

The sample taken for sequencing was blood. This TCR was sampled from a girl aged 10-17 years with multiple sclerosis. The chain carries TRBV9 and TRBJ1-2; D remains unclear. CDR3 amino acids: CASSVGTYGYTF. The CDR3 nucleotides are TGTGCCAGCAGCGTAGGGACCTATGGCTACACCTTC.